The following is a T cell receptor (beta chain) sequence with its context. Time point given: 2014-2015 season, pre-vaccination. Donors with HIV/AIDS, active malignancy, immunomodulators or active illness were excluded. These data are taken from a study of follicular helper T cells after annual influenza vaccination. Sequencing used immunoSEQ multiplex PCR; TCRdb keeps in-frame clones, though not all of them. The sample shows about 11,000 clones, more than 75% of them seen only once. There are 14 residues in the CDR3. Germline values: CDR1 MNHEY, CDR2 SVGAGI. V shed 6 bases and J 2 bases; nucleotides not matched to a gene: 3.

This clonotype was obtained from an adult who received the influenza vaccine. The J gene is TRBJ1-3, the V gene TRBV6-5; 8 nucleotides align to TRBD1. Sample: CXCR5- memory CD4+ T cells sorted from blood, taken on the day of influenza vaccination. The CDR3 here is CASRTGVTGNTIYF. Written as DNA, the CDR3 is TGTGCCAGCAGGACAGGGGTAACTGGAAACACCATATATTTT.